This TCR beta chain comes out of a study of blood T cell repertoires in COVID-19. Turning to the study itself: Donors in the United States, Italy and Spain gave samples during acute or convalescent COVID-19. The cDNA or gDNA used as material had been derived from T cells, B-cell-depleted T cells, or PBMCs.

Per the original methods: How many nucleated cells were present was estimated from reference gene primer amplification. Clones were read by immunoSEQ multiplex PCR, and TCRdb kept only the in-frame ones, dropping some. Clone size and V and J calls were adopted from that table, with D and trimming inferred from the DNA. The sample has around 97,000 clones, more than 70% seen once. The length of the CDR3 is 12 residues. The germline V and J ends were trimmed by 1 base and 7 bases, with 8 bases remaining between them. Per the germline V gene, CDR1 is SGHDT and CDR2 is YYEEEE. The V call is TRBV5-6, the J call TRBJ1-2; D unclear. The sequenced sample consisted of peripheral blood. This receptor was obtained from a woman of 80 years or more in a cohort sampled during active COVID-19. The CDR3 nucleotides read TGTGCCAGCAGCTTGTGGGAGGCTGGCTACACCTTC. Translated: CASSLWEAGYTF.